This TCR beta chain appears in the sequencing data of a study of CD8 T cells in Susac syndrome. The CDR3 consists of 16 residues. The V and J ends lost 6 bases and 3 bases respectively, with 15 bases between them. RNA, at about 0.45 to 1 ug, was reverse transcribed with random hexamers. An immunoSEQ multiplex PCR amplified TCR beta CDR3 over 54 Vbeta and 13 Jbeta. TCRdb recomputed calls from the immunoSEQ multiplex PCR reads with MiXCR, one row per CDR3 protein. The profile covers about 140,000 distinct CDR3 sequences, with 85% to 95% appearing a single time and 0.095% to 0.14% taken by the ten largest.

Specimen: CD4+ T cells from PBMCs. The source of this sequence is a human donor with multiple sclerosis. V gene TRBV12-3 or TRBV12-4 combines with J gene TRBJ1-6, with D possibly matching TRBD1 (6 bases). The CDR3 loop reads CASSEVRGSYNSPLHF. In DNA, the CDR3 is TGTGCCAGCAGCGAGGTCAGGGGCAGCTATAATTCACCCCTCCACTTT.